Presented here are 27 T cell receptor beta chains from one specimen sequenced in a study of blood T cell repertoires in COVID-19. Libraries were prepared by immunoSEQ multiplex PCR; TCRdb keeps only in-frame clonotypes and omits some of them. Counted here are under 200,000 clones, 84% occurring once; the ten biggest clones make up around 15%. The sample consisted of peripheral blood. The receptors stem from a woman in her 70s with COVID-19, enrolled during active disease.

This clone was observed a handful of times. V gene TRBV9 combines with J gene TRBJ1-2; TRBD1 is a possible D gene (6 bases). The germline V gene has CDR1 SGDLS and CDR2 YYNGEE. The V gene lost 0 bases and the J gene lost 5 bases, with 14 bases spanning the gap. This CDR3 is 15 amino acids long. CDR3 sequence reads: CASSVGLGGLYGYTF. CDR3 bases: TGTGCCAGCAGCGTAGGATTGGGGGGGCTGTATGGCTACACCTTC.

This clone was detected once. This chain uses TRBV1 with TRBJ2-7; the table gives TRBD2 as D, unverified against the DNA. TRBV1 is noted as a pseudogene. The CDR3 totals 13 residues. Here the CDR3 DNA reads TGCACCAGCAGCCAAGTCTTCGCCTACGAGCAGTACTTC. Translating it yields CTSSQVFAYEQYF.

The chain employs TRBV6-5 and TRBJ1-6; D is ambiguous. The ends were cut back, 8 bases at V and 4 bases at J, with 9 bases in the middle. The CDR3 consists of 13 residues. The germline gives CDR1 MNHEY, CDR2 SVGAGI. CDR3 sequence (DNA): TGTGCCAGCTCAAGCTTTTATAATTCACCCCTCCACTTT. This gives the protein CASSSFYNSPLHF.

The chain recombines TRBV19 with TRBJ1-6; the D gene is possibly TRBD1 (6 bases). Germline CDR1 is LNHDA and CDR2 is SQIVND (reference sequence). The CDR3 contains 16 residues. V was cut by 5 bases and J by 6 bases, with 17 bases left in between. The CDR3 spells CASSPPRGTLNSPLHF. CDR3 in DNA: TGTGCCAGTAGTCCACCAAGGGGGACCCTTAATTCACCCCTCCACTTT.

This clone has more than one count but fewer than ten. CDR3: CASRDRPAVYGYTF. The CDR3 coding sequence is TGTGCCAGCAGGGACAGGCCAGCGGTGTATGGCTACACCTTC. This chain links TRBV21-1 with TRBJ1-2; the DNA was not used to check the table's D call, TRBD1. TRBV21-1 is a pseudogene locus. This CDR3 region has 14 residues.

This chain joins TRBV2 and TRBJ2-5; 7 nucleotides align to TRBD1. The germline gives CDR1 SNHLY, CDR2 FYNNEI. The CDR3 has 15 residues. The junction had 12 bases not matched to a gene; V was cut back by 7 bases and J by 4 bases. In nucleotides, the CDR3 is TGTGCCAGCACGAGGACCCGTGGGACAGCAGAGACCCAGTACTTC. Translating it yields CASTRTRGTAETQYF.

J is TRBJ1-2 and V is TRBV5-5; no reliable D call. The CDR3 extends over 14 amino acids. V lost 2 bases, J lost 0 bases, and 8 bases lay in between. Germline V gene sequence: CDR1 SGHKS, CDR2 YYEKEE (reference sequence). This CDR3 is CASSFRVANYGYTF. The CDR3 bases are TGTGCCAGCAGCTTTCGGGTGGCTAACTATGGCTACACCTTC.

The chain combines TRBV2 with TRBJ1-4; a possible D gene is TRBD1 (6 bases). The CDR3 spans 14 residues. V lost 7 bases, J lost 4 bases, and 13 bases lay in between. Germline CDR1 SNHLY, CDR2 FYNNEI. CDR3 amino acids: CASILGGLNEKLFF. The CDR3 DNA is TGTGCCAGCATCCTCGGGGGGCTTAATGAAAAACTGTTTTTT.

The chain links TRBV11-2 to TRBJ2-1, with D possibly TRBD2 on 6 matching bases. The CDR3 runs 14 residues. Germline V gene sequence: CDR1 SGHAT, CDR2 FQNNGV. V lost 4 bases to trimming and J lost 9 bases, with 16 bases between them. The CDR3 reads CASSWHALEGEQFF. The CDR3 nucleotides are TGTGCCAGCAGCTGGCACGCGTTGGAGGGTGAGCAGTTCTTC.

This clone has more than one count but fewer than ten. The rearrangement links TRBV5-5 to TRBJ2-5; D might be TRBD2 (6 bases). This CDR3 spans 16 amino acids. The V end was cut by 3 bases, the J end by 1 base, with 16 bases between. Per the germline V gene, CDR1 is SGHKS and CDR2 is YYEKEE (reference sequence). The CDR3 nucleotides are TGTGCCAGCAGCTCGAATCCTACTAGCACCCAAGAGACCCAGTACTTC. Translating it yields CASSSNPTSTQETQYF.

This clone is a singleton in its sample. The V gene is TRBV7-8, the J gene TRBJ2-1; 7 bases line up with TRBD1. V lost 1 base and J lost 9; bases outside the gene matches: 6. The length of the CDR3 is 14 residues. CDR1 SGHVS and CDR2 FQNEAQ come from the germline V gene. For the CDR3, the DNA is TGTGCCAGCAGCTTAGAGGACAGGACAATTGAGCAGTTCTTC. Amino acids: CASSLEDRTIEQFF. Using reference TRBV7-8 and TRBJ2-1 for the parts outside the CDR3, the full variable domain is GAGVSQSPRYKVAKRGQDVALRCDPISGHVSLFWYQQALGQGPEFLTYFQNEAQLDKSGLPSDRFFAERPEGSVSTLKIQRTQQEDSAVYLCASSLEDRTIEQFFGPGTRLTVL.

The gene calls are TRBV6-2 or TRBV6-3 and TRBJ1-5; 7 bases match TRBD1. Germline V gives CDR1 MNHEY, CDR2 SVGEGT. The CDR3 has 17 amino acids. J gave up 0 bases and V 2 bases, and 7 bases lay outside the gene matches. CDR3 DNA sequence: TGTGCCAGCAGTTACGGGGCAGGGGGTTCTAGCAATCAGCCCCAGCATTTT. The encoded protein is CASSYGAGGSSNQPQHF.

The chain links TRBV7-9 to TRBJ2-7; D unclear. The germline CDR1 and CDR2 sequences are SEHNR and FQNEAQ (reference sequence). CDR3 size: 16 residues. V was shortened by 0 bases and J by 0 bases, with 12 bases between the two germline ends. CDR3 coding DNA: TGTGCCAGCAGCTTAGCGCAAGGAGACGCCTCCTACGAGCAGTACTTC. Its translation: CASSLAQGDASYEQYF. Full variable domain (outside the CDR3, taken from reference TRBV7-9 and TRBJ2-7): DTGVSQNPRHKITKRGQNVTFRCDPISEHNRLYWYRQTLGQGPEFLTYFQNEAQLEKSRLLSDRFSAERPKGSFSTLEIQRTEQGDSAMYLCASSLAQGDASYEQYFGPGTRLTVT.

This clone was picked up one time. This sequence joins TRBV18 and TRBJ2-3; D remains unclear. V was cut by 3 bases and J by 0 bases, with 4 bases left in between. Germline lookup yields CDR1 KGHSH and CDR2 LQKENI. This CDR3 is 13 amino acids long. This chain's CDR3 is CASSPASTDTQYF. DNA of the CDR3: TGTGCCAGCTCACCGGCTAGCACAGATACGCAGTATTTT.

The rearrangement uses TRBV10-3 and TRBJ2-3, with a tentative D call TRBD2 (6 bases). The CDR3 loop spans 13 amino acids. Trimming left V 7 bases short and J 8 bases short, with 16 bases between. Germline lookup yields CDR1 ENHRY and CDR2 SYGVKD. CDR3 residues: CAIKWTAGGTQYF. The CDR3 coding sequence is TGTGCCATCAAATGGACCGCCGGGGGTACGCAGTATTTT.

The gene calls are TRBV6-5 and TRBJ1-1; 7 nucleotides match TRBD1. V was clipped by 7 bases and J by 11 bases; unmatched bases: 10. Germline V gives CDR1 MNHEY, CDR2 SVGAGI. The CDR3 totals 12 residues. The chain's CDR3 is CASNADRRSAFF. In nucleotides, the CDR3 is TGTGCCAGCAACGCGGACAGGCGGAGCGCTTTCTTT.

This clone was observed once. The rearrangement links TRBV3-1 (or the pseudogene TRBV3-2) to TRBJ2-1, with D possibly being TRBD2 (6 bases). CDR1 and CDR2 from the germline V gene are LGHDT and YNNKEL (reference sequence). There are 16 residues in the CDR3. Trimming stripped 0 bases from V and 7 bases from J, with 16 bases between. CDR3 region: CASSQEAGRVRNEQFF. The CDR3 DNA follows: TGTGCCAGCAGCCAAGAGGCGGGACGGGTGAGGAATGAGCAGTTCTTC.

V gene TRBV25-1 combines with J gene TRBJ2-1; D is ambiguous. CDR3 length: 13 amino acids. Per the germline V gene, CDR1 is MGHDK and CDR2 is SYGVNS. V lost 3 bases, J lost 11 bases, and 14 bases lay in between. The CDR3 sequence: CASSDLTYSKQFF. CDR3 nucleotides: TGTGCCAGCAGTGATTTGACCTACAGTAAGCAGTTCTTC.

V usage is TRBV30 and J usage is TRBJ2-5; 7 nucleotides line up with TRBD1. Germline CDR1 and CDR2: GTSNPN and SVGIG (reference sequence). The CDR3 extends over 15 amino acids. The J segment lost 4 bases and the V segment lost 0 bases, leaving 8 bases of the junction unmatched. The CDR3 sequence is CAWSVYRGVRETQYF. DNA for the CDR3: TGTGCCTGGAGTGTTTACAGGGGAGTTCGAGAGACCCAGTACTTC.

The chain recombines TRBV14 with TRBJ2-6; D may be TRBD1 (5 bases). Germline CDR1 and CDR2: SGHDN and FVKESK. This CDR3 spans 17 amino acids. Trimming stripped 4 bases from V and 2 bases from J, with 15 bases between. CDR3 in DNA: TGTGCCAGCAGCCGGAGCAGGGTGGGGACTGGGGCCAACGTCCTGACTTTC. The encoded protein is CASSRSRVGTGANVLTF. Complete variable domain (other parts from reference TRBV14 and TRBJ2-6): EAGVTQFPSHSVIEKGQTVTLRCDPISGHDNLYWYRRVMGKEIKFLLHFVKESKQDESGMPNNRFLAERTGGTYSTLKVQPAELEDSGVYFCASSRSRVGTGANVLTFGAGSRLTVL.

This clone appeared a single time. One end of the junction varies from germline; a read error may be responsible. Other DNA sequences in this specimen translate into the identical CDR3. The chain has TRBV19 and TRBJ1-4; D not resolved. Germline-derived CDR1 and CDR2 are LNHDA and SQIVND (reference sequence). The CDR3 is made up of 13 amino acids. The CDR3 protein is CASSIGPNEKLFF. For the CDR3, the DNA is TGTGCCAGTAGTATAGGTCCTAACGAAAAACTGTTTTTT. Complete variable domain (other parts from reference TRBV19 and TRBJ1-4): DGGITQSPKYLFRKEGQNVTLSCEQNLNHDAMYWYRQDPGQGLRLIYYSQIVNDFQKGDIAEGYSVSREKKESFPLTVTSAQKNPTAFYLCASSIGPNEKLFFGSGTQLSVL.

This chain links TRBV5-1 with TRBJ1-1, with TRBD1 matching 7 bases. V dropped 3 bases and J dropped 1; count of bases not matched to a gene: 6. This CDR3 is 15 amino acids long. Germline CDR1 and CDR2: SGHRS and YFSETQ. CDR3 amino acids: CASSYRGVGNTEAFF. CDR3 DNA: TGCGCCAGCAGCTACAGGGGAGTCGGGAACACTGAAGCTTTCTTT.

The V call is TRBV5-1, the J call TRBJ1-1, with D tentatively TRBD1 (6 bases). Trimming removed 0 bases at V and 1 base at J, with 16 bases between. The CDR3 spans 17 residues. CDR1 is SGHRS, CDR2 YFSETQ, per germline. The CDR3 loop is CASSLETPRGGNTEAFF. The CDR3 DNA follows: TGCGCCAGCAGCTTGGAGACCCCAAGGGGGGGGAACACTGAAGCTTTCTTT.

The chain has TRBV15 and TRBJ2-1, with 9 bases that match TRBD2. V was pared by 3 bases and J by 7 bases, with 7 bases of the junction left unmatched. Germline V gives CDR1 LNHNV, CDR2 YYDKDF (reference sequence). This CDR3 region has 15 residues. Written as DNA, the CDR3 is TGTGCCACCAGCAGGTGGCAGGGACTAGCTAATGAGCAGTTCTTC. Translated, it gives CATSRWQGLANEQFF.

The J gene is TRBJ2-3, the V gene TRBV5-4, with D unresolved. Trimming removed 1 base at V and 2 bases at J, with 5 bases between. The CDR3 is 13 amino acids. Germline V gene data show CDR1 as SGHNT and CDR2 as YYREEE (reference sequence). CDR3 coding DNA: TGTGCCAGCAGCTTGCGAGTCACAGATACGCAGTATTTT. Amino acids: CASSLRVTDTQYF.

The rearrangement links TRBV7-8 to TRBJ2-7, with D possibly matching TRBD2 (5 bases). The germline V and J ends were trimmed by 3 bases and 7 bases, with 13 bases remaining between them. CDR3 length equals 13 residues. Germline CDR1 SGHVS, CDR2 FQNEAQ. The CDR3 DNA reads TGTGCCAGCAGCTTCCCGGGGATGGGAGAGCAGTACTTC. This codes for CASSFPGMGEQYF.

The chain has TRBV9 and TRBJ2-7, with a possible D match to TRBD2 (6 bases). CDR3 length: 14 residues. Trimming removed 3 bases at V and 5 bases at J, with 15 bases between. The germline CDR1 and CDR2 sequences are SGDLS and YYNGEE. CDR3 in DNA: TGTGCCAGCAGCGCCGGGACTCGAGGCAACGAGCAGTACTTC. Translation gives CASSAGTRGNEQYF.